The 27 T cell receptor beta chains listed next were all sequenced from one sample in a study of blood T cell repertoires in COVID-19. Clones were sequenced by immunoSEQ multiplex PCR, and TCRdb holds only the in-frame ones, with some missing. This sample carries about 430,000 clones, around nine tenths of them seen once, and the ten largest clones take approximately 1.5%. Sequencing input: PBMCs or T cells enriched from blood (not recorded which). The receptors here all came from a woman aged 18-29 years who had been exposed to COVID-19.

The chain is built from TRBV27 and TRBJ2-1, with a possible D match to TRBD1 (6 bases). Germline assignment: CDR1 MNHEY and CDR2 SMNVEV (reference sequence). V was clipped by 6 bases and J by 9 bases, with 15 bases between them. The CDR3 is made up of 13 amino acids. CDR3 sequence (DNA): TGTGCCAGCAGCGGGTTGGGGGCGATTGAGCAGTTCTTC. Residues: CASSGLGAIEQFF.

The sample holds one count of this clone. This rearrangement joins TRBV6-1 to TRBJ2-2, with a weak D call TRBD1 (5 bases). Germline assignment: CDR1 MNHNS and CDR2 SASEGT. This CDR3 has 16 residues. V was clipped by 2 bases and J by 3 bases, with 13 bases between them. The CDR3: CASSEISTEHTGELFF. CDR3 nucleotide sequence: TGTGCCAGCAGTGAAATATCGACAGAACACACCGGGGAGCTGTTTTTT.

This sequence joins TRBV19 and TRBJ2-1; perhaps TRBD2 as D (5 bases). V was clipped by 10 bases and J by 2 bases, with 12 bases between them. The CDR3 covers 13 residues. From germline, CDR1 is LNHDA and CDR2 SQIVND (reference sequence). For the CDR3, the DNA is TGTGCCACCGCTACGGGGACCTACAATGAGCAGTTCTTC. Translation gives CATATGTYNEQFF.

The chain has TRBV7-2 and TRBJ2-1, with 8 bases that match TRBD1. V dropped 2 bases and J dropped 2; count of bases not matched to a gene: 5. Per germline, CDR1 SGHTA and CDR2 FQGNSA. CDR3 size: 16 residues. CDR3 residues: CASSLQGAVTYNEQFF. CDR3 nucleotide sequence: TGTGCCAGCAGCTTACAGGGGGCAGTGACCTACAATGAGCAGTTCTTC. Combining the CDR3 with reference TRBV7-2 and TRBJ2-1 gives the whole variable domain GAGVSQSPSNKVTEKGKDVELRCDPISGHTALYWYRQSLGQGLEFLIYFQGNSAPDKSGLPSDRFSAERTGGSVSTLTIQRTQQEDSAVYLCASSLQGAVTYNEQFFGPGTRLTVL.

The rearrangement uses TRBV19 and TRBJ1-3, with a weak D call TRBD1 (6 bases). This CDR3 has 14 amino acids. V was pared by 5 bases and J by 0 bases, with 8 bases between. The V gene's germline CDR1 is LNHDA and CDR2 SQIVND (reference sequence). CDR3 amino acids: CASSQQGSGNTIYF. The DNA for the CDR3 is TGTGCCAGTAGTCAACAGGGCTCTGGAAACACCATATATTTT. The variable domain in full, with the rest retrieved from reference TRBV19 and TRBJ1-3, is DGGITQSPKYLFRKEGQNVTLSCEQNLNHDAMYWYRQDPGQGLRLIYYSQIVNDFQKGDIAEGYSVSREKKESFPLTVTSAQKNPTAFYLCASSQQGSGNTIYFGEGSWLTVV.

The chain couples TRBV14 to TRBJ2-7; 9 bases line up with TRBD1. Per germline, CDR1 SGHDN and CDR2 FVKESK. CDR3 length: 11 residues. With V trimmed by 11 bases and J by 12 bases, 11 bases remained unmatched. DNA for the CDR3: TGTGCCTCCTCCGGACAGGGGAGTAGGTACTTC. Translation gives CASSGQGSRYF.

The gene calls are TRBV28 and TRBJ1-1, with 7 bases aligning to TRBD1. Losses at the gene ends were 5 bases for V and 1 base for J; bases not matched to a gene: 10. The CDR3 is 16 amino acids. The V gene's germline CDR1 is MDHEN and CDR2 SYDVKM. The chain's CDR3 is CASSPRRTGGNTEAFF. The CDR3 nucleotides read TGTGCCAGCAGTCCGAGGAGGACAGGTGGGAACACTGAAGCTTTCTTT. Full variable domain (outside the CDR3, taken from reference TRBV28 and TRBJ1-1): DVKVTQSSRYLVKRTGEKVFLECVQDMDHENMFWYRQDPGLGLRLIYFSYDVKMKEKGDIPEGYSVSREKKERFSLILESASTNQTSMYLCASSPRRTGGNTEAFFGQGTRLTVV.

This chain links TRBV4-3 with TRBJ2-3; 8 nucleotides match TRBD2. Germline V gives CDR1 LGHNA, CDR2 YSLEER. The trim removed 1 base at V and 4 bases at J, leaving 4 bases unmatched. The CDR3 loop spans 15 amino acids. CDR3 in amino acids: CASSQGYSGADTQYF. In DNA form, the CDR3 reads TGCGCCAGCAGCCAAGGTTATAGCGGGGCAGATACGCAGTATTTT.

The genes are TRBV6-4 and TRBJ1-1; TRBD1 is a possible D gene (5 bases). V lost 6 bases and J 6 bases, leaving 17 bases between the germline ends. This CDR3 has 14 amino acids. Germline CDR1 MRHNA, CDR2 SNTAGT. The CDR3 loop is CASRELRDSSEAFF. In DNA form, the CDR3 reads TGTGCCAGCAGGGAGCTCAGGGATTCTTCTGAAGCTTTCTTT.

The chain is built from TRBV15 and TRBJ2-3; D uncertain. Germline V gene data show CDR1 as LNHNV and CDR2 as YYDKDF (reference sequence). The V and J ends lost 3 bases and 7 bases respectively, with 11 bases between them. The CDR3 loop spans 13 amino acids. CDR3 in amino acids: CATSRSTGYTQYF. The CDR3 DNA is TGTGCCACCAGCAGGTCCACCGGGTATACGCAGTATTTT.

The chain has TRBV19 and TRBJ1-4, with unresolved D. Trimming took off 1 base at V and 5 bases at J, with 8 bases between the two ends. Germline CDR1 reads LNHDA; CDR2 reads SQIVND (reference sequence). This CDR3 is 14 amino acids long. This CDR3 is CASSIATVNEKLFF. CDR3 sequence (DNA): TGTGCCAGTAGTATAGCTACGGTGAATGAAAAACTGTTTTTT.

The chain joins TRBV4-3 to TRBJ1-6, with TRBD1 identical over 7 bases. This CDR3 comprises 14 residues. The V and J ends lost 1 base and 10 bases, in that order; junction bases with no gene match: 4. The germline CDR1 and CDR2 sequences are LGHNA and YSLEER. CDR3 amino acids: CASSQGQGGSPLHF. The DNA for the CDR3 is TGCGCCAGCAGCCAAGGGCAGGGGGGCTCACCCCTCCACTTT.

The genes are TRBV29-1 and TRBJ2-3; tentatively, D is TRBD1 (5 bases). V dropped 4 bases and J dropped 0 bases, with 17 bases sitting between them. The CDR3 runs to 16 residues. Germline V gives CDR1 SQVTM, CDR2 ANQGSEA. In DNA, the CDR3 is TGCAGCGTTGGGCCGAGGACACCCAGGAGCACAGATACGCAGTATTTT. It codes for CSVGPRTPRSTDTQYF.

V and J are TRBV5-1 and TRBJ1-2, with D possibly TRBD1 on 5 matching bases. Per germline, CDR1 SGHRS and CDR2 YFSETQ. V lost 0 bases, J lost 6 bases, and 12 bases lay in between. The CDR3 consists of 14 residues. CDR3 sequence: CASSLAGQGHGYTF. The DNA for the CDR3 is TGCGCCAGCAGCTTGGCCGGGCAGGGCCATGGCTACACCTTC.

This chain connects TRBV6-1 to TRBJ1-4; 9 bases fit TRBD1. With 4 bases clipped from V and 4 bases from J, the junction kept 13 bases outside the gene matches. Per germline, CDR1 MNHNS and CDR2 SASEGT. The CDR3 spans 18 residues. CDR3 in DNA: TGTGCCAGCAGTGTAATTACAGGGGGCGGCGGGGTTAATGAAAAACTGTTTTTT. Translated: CASSVITGGGGVNEKLFF.

This chain connects TRBV3-1 (or the pseudogene TRBV3-2) to TRBJ2-1; 8 nucleotides agree with TRBD2. The germline gives CDR1 LGHDT, CDR2 YNNKEL (reference sequence). The CDR3 sequence is 14 residues long. With 4 bases clipped from V and 8 bases from J, the junction kept 7 bases outside the gene matches. The CDR3 bases are TGTGCCAGCAGCCGAAGCGGGAGCGTCGATGAGCAGTTCTTC. Amino acids: CASSRSGSVDEQFF.

The rearrangement uses TRBV10-1 and TRBJ2-1; 12 bases map to TRBD2. Germline V gene lookup returns CDR1 WNHNN and CDR2 SYGVQD (reference sequence). Germline trimming cut 3 bases from V and 8 bases from J; bases unmatched to any gene: 8. CDR3 length: 16 amino acids. The CDR3 DNA sequence: TGCGCCAGCAGTGACTACCCTAGCGGGAGGGTGGATGAGCAGTTCTTC. Protein product: CASSDYPSGRVDEQFF.

V usage is TRBV28 and J usage is TRBJ1-2; possible D gene TRBD1, 6 bases. The V gene's germline CDR1 is MDHEN and CDR2 SYDVKM. CDR3 length equals 13 residues. V was trimmed by 9 bases and J by 4 bases, leaving 15 bases between them. As DNA, the CDR3 is TGTGCCAGTCTGGGGGCCCCGGTCTATGGCTACACCTTC. Protein: CASLGAPVYGYTF.

The chain is built from TRBV2 and TRBJ2-7; 8 bases align to TRBD2. The V and J ends lost 10 bases and 0 bases, in that order; junction bases with no gene match: 5. The CDR3 sequence is 13 residues long. Germline V gene sequence: CDR1 SNHLY, CDR2 FYNNEI. CDR3 coding DNA: TGTGCCACAAGTAGCGGGATCTCCTACGAGCAGTACTTC. This encodes CATSSGISYEQYF.

The chain employs TRBV29-1 and TRBJ2-2; D may be TRBD1 (6 bases). Germline V gene lookup returns CDR1 SQVTM and CDR2 ANQGSEA. V was clipped by 6 bases and J by 8 bases, with 10 bases between them. The CDR3 consists of 11 residues. The CDR3 DNA reads as TGCAGCGTCGACAGGAGGGGGGAGCTGTTTTTT. Its translation is CSVDRRGELFF.

The V gene is TRBV4-3, the J gene TRBJ1-1, with D maybe TRBD1 (5 bases). The CDR3 totals 15 residues. CDR1 and CDR2 (germline): LGHNA, YSLEER. The V and J ends lost 0 bases and 6 bases respectively, with 14 bases between them. CDR3 region: CASSQEMGGRAEAFF. The CDR3 DNA follows: TGCGCCAGCAGCCAAGAAATGGGGGGGAGGGCTGAAGCTTTCTTT.

Regarding this clone: The same CDR3 is also encoded by other DNA sequences in this sample. The gene calls are TRBV28 and TRBJ2-7; 14 bases agree with TRBD2. There are 15 residues in the CDR3. Trimming at V came to 3 bases and at J to 3 bases, leaving 1 base not matched to a gene. Germline V gene data show CDR1 as MDHEN and CDR2 as SYDVKM. CDR3 loop: CASSLGTSGSYEQYF. CDR3 DNA sequence: TGTGCCAGCAGTTTGGGGACTAGCGGGAGCTACGAGCAGTACTTC.

This clone was observed many times. CDR3 region: CASSQLDLISYNEQFF. The CDR3 region has the DNA TGCGCCAGCAGCCAACTGGACTTAATCTCCTACAATGAGCAGTTCTTC. V is TRBV4-1 and J is TRBJ2-1; D might be TRBD2 (5 bases). Trimming took 2 bases from V and 0 from J, leaving 11 bases between them. The CDR3 covers 16 residues. Germline CDR1 reads MGHRA; CDR2 reads YSYEKL.

This chain joins TRBV6-5 and TRBJ1-1; D perhaps matches TRBD1 (6 bases). V was clipped by 2 bases and J by 2 bases, with 15 bases between them. The germline gives CDR1 MNHEY, CDR2 SVGAGI. This CDR3 has 16 residues. For the CDR3, the DNA is TGTGCCAGCAGTTACAGGGGGGGGAGGAGTAACACTGAAGCTTTCTTT. Translated, it gives CASSYRGGRSNTEAFF.

The chain combines TRBV29-1 with TRBJ2-2; D possibly corresponds to TRBD2 (6 bases). V was trimmed by 3 bases and J by 1 base, leaving 12 bases between them. This CDR3 has 15 residues. The germline CDR1 and CDR2 sequences are SQVTM and ANQGSEA. CDR3 DNA sequence: TGCAGCGTTGAGAGCCCTAGCGAGAACACCGGGGAGCTGTTTTTT. It encodes CSVESPSENTGELFF.

CDR3 residues: CASSADRGRGETQYF. The CDR3 DNA reads as TGTGCCAGCAGCGCAGACAGGGGGAGGGGAGAGACCCAGTACTTC. This chain links TRBV2 with TRBJ2-5; 9 bases match TRBD1. With 6 bases clipped from V and 4 bases from J, the junction kept 9 bases outside the gene matches. The CDR3 is 15 residues long. Germline CDR1 reads SNHLY; CDR2 reads FYNNEI. The variable domain in full, completed from reference TRBV2 and TRBJ2-5, reads EPEVTQTPSHQVTQMGQEVILRCVPISNHLYFYWYRQILGQKVEFLVSFYNNEISEKSEIFDDQFSVERPDGSNFTLKIRSTKLEDSAMYFCASSADRGRGETQYFGPGTRLLVL.

The chain combines TRBV12-3 or TRBV12-4 with TRBJ1-1; D uncertain. Trimming pared 6 bases from V and 1 base from J, leaving 9 bases between. The CDR3 is made up of 13 amino acids. DNA for the CDR3: TGTGCCAGCAGCTCAAACAGGAACACTGAAGCTTTCTTT. Translated: CASSSNRNTEAFF.